This T cell receptor (beta chain) was retrieved from a study of blood T cell repertoires in COVID-19. On the study more broadly: The analysed material was cDNA or gDNA that came from T cells, B-cell-depleted T cells, or PBMCs.

As processed by the authors: By means of reference gene primer amplification, nucleated cell counts were estimated. The repertoire was sequenced with immunoSEQ multiplex PCR; TCRdb's copy has only in-frame clones and lacks some. V and J calls and clone size are given by that table; D and trimming were obtained from the DNA. The sample includes tens of thousands of clones, approximately 86% of them seen just once. This CDR3 comprises 16 residues. With 3 bases clipped from V and 5 bases from J, the junction kept 9 bases outside the gene matches. Germline assignment: CDR1 KGHSH and CDR2 LQKENI. This chain uses TRBV18 with TRBJ2-1; 8 nucleotides line up with TRBD1. This clonotype originated in a man in his 60s with acute or convalescent COVID-19. Sample: peripheral blood. The CDR3 sequence: CASSPAGQGRNNEQFF. The CDR3 coding sequence is TGTGCCAGCTCACCCGCAGGACAGGGTAGGAACAATGAGCAGTTCTTC.